The next 25 T cell receptor beta chains were all read from a single sample in a study of graft-versus-host responses after intestinal transplantation. The repertoire was sequenced with immunoSEQ multiplex PCR; TCRdb's copy has only in-frame clones and lacks some. The sample yields 20,000 to 25,000 clones, 85% to 95% seen once. The sequencing used PBMCs, collected about 37 weeks after intestinal transplant. These receptor sequences come from a human patient who received an intestinal transplant, so some T cells may come from the graft donor.

This clone is a singleton in its sample. V usage is TRBV19 and J usage is TRBJ2-7; D is uncertain. Germline lookup yields CDR1 LNHDA and CDR2 SQIVND (reference sequence). Trimming took off 6 bases at V and 4 bases at J, with 10 bases between the two ends. The CDR3 is made up of 12 amino acids. The CDR3 sequence: CASSPSGYEQYF. The CDR3 DNA is TGTGCCAGTAGCCCCTCAGGATACGAGCAGTACTTC.

This rearrangement joins TRBV6-6 to TRBJ2-7; D not resolved. Germline V gene data show CDR1 as MNHNY and CDR2 as SVGAGI (reference sequence). Trimming left V 6 bases short and J 2 bases short, with 11 bases between. This CDR3 spans 13 amino acids. CDR3 residues: CASRMTKTYEQYF. For the CDR3, the DNA is TGTGCCAGCAGGATGACAAAAACCTACGAGCAGTACTTC.

This chain uses TRBV6-5 with TRBJ2-7; maybe TRBD2 (5 bases). CDR1 is MNHEY, CDR2 SVGAGI, per germline. V dropped 7 bases and J dropped 5 bases, with 9 bases sitting between them. The CDR3 has 11 residues. The CDR3 DNA is TGTGCCAGCACGAGGGCCCACGAGCAGTACTTC. Translated, it gives CASTRAHEQYF.

Worth noting for this clone: This specimen includes other DNA sequences encoding the same CDR3. V is TRBV28 and J is TRBJ1-3; 9 bases are a match to TRBD1. CDR3 size: 24 residues. Germline trimming cut 5 bases from V and 0 bases from J; bases unmatched to any gene: 29. Looked up from germline, CDR1 is MDHEN and CDR2 is SYDVKM. The CDR3 loop is CASSPGPRDRESLSSPSSGNTIYF. In nucleotides, the CDR3 is TGTGCCAGCAGTCCCGGGCCGAGGGACAGGGAAAGTCTGAGCTCCCCTTCCTCTGGAAACACCATATATTTT. The full variable domain, its missing parts supplied by reference TRBV28 and TRBJ1-3, is DVKVTQSSRYLVKRTGEKVFLECVQDMDHENMFWYRQDPGLGLRLIYFSYDVKMKEKGDIPEGYSVSREKKERFSLILESASTNQTSMYLCASSPGPRDRESLSSPSSGNTIYFGEGSWLTVV.

Only one count was recorded for this clone. The chain is built from TRBV29-1 and TRBJ2-1, with 10 bases lining up with TRBD2. The V segment lost 0 bases and the J segment 8 bases; nucleotides outside the gene matches: 7. This CDR3 has 15 residues. Germline V gives CDR1 SQVTM, CDR2 ANQGSEA. The CDR3, as DNA: TGCAGCGTTGAAGATAGCAAGCGGGAGGGGTATGAGCAGTTCTTC. It yields the protein CSVEDSKREGYEQFF.

The rearrangement uses TRBV5-4 and TRBJ1-2; TRBD1 matches 7 bases. Losses at the gene ends were 2 bases for V and 5 bases for J; bases not matched to a gene: 9. Germline values: CDR1 SGHNT, CDR2 YYREEE (reference sequence). The CDR3 is made up of 15 amino acids. The CDR3 DNA reads TGTGCCAGCAGCTTCGGGCAGGGGGTTCGGTATGGCTACACCTTC. This codes for CASSFGQGVRYGYTF.

The CDR3 sequence is CASSPELQETQYF. In DNA, the CDR3 is TGTGCCAGCTCCCCCGAACTCCAAGAGACCCAGTACTTC. V gene TRBV18 combines with J gene TRBJ2-5; no clear D gene. CDR3 length equals 13 residues. The germline V gene encodes CDR1 KGHSH and CDR2 LQKENI. The V end was cut by 6 bases, the J end by 1 base, with 9 bases between.

This chain connects TRBV2 to TRBJ2-2; tentative D call: TRBD1 (5 bases). This CDR3 spans 14 amino acids. The V end lost 8 bases, the J end lost 0 bases, and 10 bases lay between the germline ends. Germline lookup yields CDR1 SNHLY and CDR2 FYNNEI. CDR3 sequence reads: CASVPGTNTGELFF. The CDR3 bases are TGTGCCAGCGTGCCAGGGACGAACACCGGGGAGCTGTTTTTT.

J is TRBJ2-7 and V is TRBV6-4; 9 bases map to TRBD1. The V gene's germline CDR1 is MRHNA and CDR2 SNTAGT. The CDR3 spans 14 residues. V shed 6 bases, J shed 2 bases, and the junction held 5 bases outside the gene matches. The CDR3 is CASSLGDRAYEQYF. CDR3 nucleotide sequence: TGTGCCAGCAGCTTAGGGGACAGGGCCTACGAGCAGTACTTC.

This chain joins TRBV19 and TRBJ2-6, with 7 bases lining up with TRBD1. The CDR3 has 15 amino acids. V dropped 6 bases and J dropped 0; count of bases not matched to a gene: 2. Germline V gene data show CDR1 as LNHDA and CDR2 as SQIVND (reference sequence). The CDR3 here is CASRGQHSGANVLTF. As DNA, the CDR3 is TGTGCCAGTAGGGGACAGCACTCTGGGGCCAACGTCCTGACTTTC.

This rearrangement joins TRBV7-9 to TRBJ2-7; TRBD2 might be the D (6 bases). The CDR3 runs to 13 residues. Germline values: CDR1 SEHNR, CDR2 FQNEAQ (reference sequence). Trimming pared 5 bases from V and 3 bases from J, leaving 11 bases between. CDR3 in amino acids: CASSDGEDYEQYF. The DNA for the CDR3 is TGTGCCAGCAGCGACGGGGAGGACTACGAGCAGTACTTC.

The rearrangement joins TRBV29-1 to TRBJ1-2; 11 bases match TRBD1. Germline V gives CDR1 SQVTM, CDR2 ANQGSEA. This CDR3 region has 14 residues. The J segment lost 8 bases and the V segment lost 6 bases, leaving 11 bases of the junction unmatched. The CDR3 coding sequence is TGCAGCGTCGCTCGGGACAGGGGGACGGGAGGCTACACCTTC. This translates into CSVARDRGTGGYTF.

This chain uses TRBV7-9 with TRBJ2-2; perhaps TRBD2 as D (5 bases). V was clipped by 8 bases and J by 5 bases, with 9 bases between them. The CDR3 totals 12 residues. CDR1 SEHNR and CDR2 FQNEAQ come from the germline V gene (reference sequence). The CDR3 here is CASGRRTGELFF. The CDR3 nucleotides are TGTGCCAGCGGGAGACGAACCGGGGAGCTGTTTTTT. The entire variable domain, with the rest obtained from reference TRBV7-9 and TRBJ2-2, is as follows: DTGVSQNPRHKITKRGQNVTFRCDPISEHNRLYWYRQTLGQGPEFLTYFQNEAQLEKSRLLSDRFSAERPKGSFSTLEIQRTEQGDSAMYLCASGRRTGELFFGEGSRLTVL.

CDR3 bases: TGTGCCATCAGGCCACAGGCCATTCAGTATGGCTACACCTTC. This codes for CAIRPQAIQYGYTF. This sequence joins TRBV10-3 and TRBJ1-2, with a tentative D call TRBD1 (5 bases). The germline V gene encodes CDR1 ENHRY and CDR2 SYGVKD. CDR3 length: 14 residues. V was clipped by 6 bases and J by 5 bases, with 16 bases between them.

This clone has only one observation. The chain couples TRBV6-1 to TRBJ1-2; D gene ambiguous. V dropped 4 bases and J dropped 0 bases, with 0 bases sitting between them. The CDR3 has 11 amino acids. Germline CDR1 and CDR2: MNHNS and SASEGT. The CDR3 coding sequence is TGTGCCAGCAGTGCTAACTATGGCTACACCTTC. This sequence encodes CASSANYGYTF.

This clone was seen once. The J gene is TRBJ2-7, the V gene TRBV5-1; the match to TRBD2 covers 10 bases. The CDR3 spans 14 residues. Germline lookup yields CDR1 SGHRS and CDR2 YFSETQ. Trimming removed 4 bases from V and 2 bases from J; junction bases left unmatched: 3. CDR3: CASSDGTSAYEQYF. The CDR3 nucleotides read TGCGCCAGCAGCGACGGGACTAGCGCCTACGAGCAGTACTTC. The full variable domain, completed using reference TRBV5-1 and TRBJ2-7, is KAGVTQTPRYLIKTRGQQVTLSCSPISGHRSVSWYQQTPGQGLQFLFEYFSETQRNKGNFPGRFSGRQFSNSRSEMNVSTLELGDSALYLCASSDGTSAYEQYFGPGTRLTVT.

V usage is TRBV7-9 and J usage is TRBJ2-1; 12 bases map to TRBD2. The CDR3 extends over 14 amino acids. With 4 bases clipped from V and 6 bases from J, the junction kept 1 base outside the gene matches. Germline V gene lookup returns CDR1 SEHNR and CDR2 FQNEAQ (reference sequence). CDR3 residues: CASSSSGRANEQFF. In DNA, the CDR3 is TGTGCCAGCAGCTCTAGCGGGAGGGCCAATGAGCAGTTCTTC.

The chain couples TRBV6-1 to TRBJ1-6; TRBD1 might be the D (5 bases). V lost 7 bases, J lost 0 bases, and 10 bases lay in between. This CDR3 contains 15 residues. CDR1 and CDR2 (germline): MNHNS, SASEGT. In nucleotides, the CDR3 is TGTGCCAGCACCTCAGGGAGCTCCTATAATTCACCCCTCCACTTT. It specifies CASTSGSSYNSPLHF.

The chain employs TRBV29-1 and TRBJ2-2, with 9 positions matching TRBD2. Per germline, CDR1 SQVTM and CDR2 ANQGSEA. The ends lost 3 bases at V and 6 bases at J; junction bases unmatched: 2. This CDR3 contains 13 residues. CDR3 sequence (DNA): TGCAGCGTTGAGGGACTAGCTGCCGGGGAGCTGTTTTTT. This gives the protein CSVEGLAAGELFF.

The rearrangement joins TRBV30 to TRBJ1-5; D remains unclear. Trimming left V 2 bases short and J 2 bases short, with 7 bases between. This CDR3 has 13 amino acids. The germline CDR1 and CDR2 sequences are GTSNPN and SVGIG (reference sequence). CDR3 DNA: TGTGCCTGGAGTCTCCCCGGCAATCAGCCCCAGCATTTT. Encoded protein: CAWSLPGNQPQHF.

This clone was observed a single time. The rearrangement uses TRBV5-6 and TRBJ2-5; D is perhaps TRBD1 or TRBD2 (6 bases each). V lost 5 bases, J lost 1 base, and 18 bases lay in between. The germline V gene encodes CDR1 SGHDT and CDR2 YYEEEE. The CDR3 is 16 residues long. CDR3 in DNA: TGTGCCAGCAGTTACCGGAGGGGGATGGGCCAAGAGACCCAGTACTTC. It yields the protein CASSYRRGMGQETQYF.

The chain is built from TRBV15 and TRBJ2-6; D could derive from TRBD1 or TRBD2 (5 bases each). Germline CDR1 and CDR2: LNHNV and YYDKDF (reference sequence). There are 20 residues in the CDR3. The V and J ends lost 0 bases and 2 bases respectively, with 20 bases between them. The DNA of the CDR3 is TGTGCCACCAGCAGAGATGATTCCCGGGGCCTTCCCGCTGGGGCCAACGTCCTGACTTTC. Translating gives CATSRDDSRGLPAGANVLTF.

J is TRBJ2-7 and V is TRBV9, with D possibly being TRBD2 (7 bases). The ends were cut back, 3 bases at V and 0 bases at J, with 16 bases in the middle. Germline assignment: CDR1 SGDLS and CDR2 YYNGEE. The CDR3 has 16 amino acids. This CDR3 reads CASSARGDTTSYEQYF. The DNA of the CDR3 is TGTGCCAGCAGCGCACGGGGGGACACTACCTCCTACGAGCAGTACTTC.

This chain uses TRBV6-1 with TRBJ2-7; 7 nucleotides match TRBD1. The junction had 2 bases not matched to a gene; V was cut back by 0 bases and J by 9 bases. Germline CDR1 and CDR2: MNHNS and SASEGT. The CDR3 consists of 12 residues. The CDR3: CASSEAGTAQYF. The CDR3 DNA follows: TGTGCCAGCAGTGAAGCTGGGACAGCGCAGTACTTC.

The V and J genes are TRBV2 and TRBJ1-5; 7 bases fit TRBD1. V gave up 6 bases and J gave up 0 bases; unmatched junction bases: 5. The CDR3 has 15 amino acids. Per germline, CDR1 SNHLY and CDR2 FYNNEI. The CDR3 is CASRGTAYSNQPQHF. The CDR3 nucleotides read TGTGCCAGCAGGGGGACAGCTTATAGCAATCAGCCCCAGCATTTT.